This paragraph covers one T cell receptor (beta chain) sequence. Original methodology: Reference gene primer amplification gave nucleated cell count estimates. TCRdb's copy holds only in-frame clones and misses some; the assay was immunoSEQ multiplex PCR. The DNA gave D and trimming, while V, J and clone size come from that table. The data contain around 700,000 clones, around 89% of them singletons. The entry originates in a study of blood T cell repertoires in COVID-19. Study at large: Sites across the United States, Italy and Spain contributed samples from acute and convalescent COVID-19. Sources were T cells, B-cell-depleted T cells, or PBMCs; the material itself was cDNA or gDNA.

V was cut by 0 bases and J by 5 bases, with 13 bases left in between. CDR1 is MNHEY, CDR2 SVGAGI, per germline. This CDR3 has 15 amino acids. Sequencing used peripheral blood. The sequence derives from a woman aged 18 to 35 with acute or convalescent COVID-19. The V and J genes are TRBV6-5 and TRBJ1-1; D uncertain. For the CDR3, the DNA is TGTGCCAGCAGTTACTCGCTAACGGGAGGGACTGAAGCTTTCTTT. Translated: CASSYSLTGGTEAFF.